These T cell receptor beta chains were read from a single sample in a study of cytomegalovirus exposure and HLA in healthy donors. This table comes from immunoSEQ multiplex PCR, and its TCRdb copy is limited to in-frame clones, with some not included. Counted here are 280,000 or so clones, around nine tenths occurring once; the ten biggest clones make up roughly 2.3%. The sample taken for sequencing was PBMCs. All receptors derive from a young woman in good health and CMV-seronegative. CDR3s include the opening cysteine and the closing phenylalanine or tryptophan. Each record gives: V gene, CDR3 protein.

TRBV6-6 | CASSPRSGNYGYTF
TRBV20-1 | CSAGRYIF
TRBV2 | CASSDAQAGNTIYF
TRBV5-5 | CASTWGDRGYTF
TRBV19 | CASKGQGDTGELFF
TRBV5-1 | CASSSRDWGLETQYF
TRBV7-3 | CASSPQGNTEAFF
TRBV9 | CASSPMGQQETQYF
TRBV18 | CASSPVGLMNTEAFF
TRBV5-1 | CASSLILSDGYTF
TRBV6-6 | CASSYSRDITNYGYTF
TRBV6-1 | CASSEGRGREKLFF
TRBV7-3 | CASSLVTSGYNEQFF
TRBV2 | CASSEGQDRNTEAFF
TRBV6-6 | CASSYSPRRTGSPLHF
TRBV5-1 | CASSLEGQGYETQYF
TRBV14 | CASSQDRNQPQHF
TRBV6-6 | CASSYRDEGGGYTF
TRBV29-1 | CSVVVTSYEQYF
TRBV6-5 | CASSVLPLQGYEQYF
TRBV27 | CASSSLGQGNSPLHF
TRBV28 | CASRTGGINQPQHF
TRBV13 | CASSLYPVDTQYF
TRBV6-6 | CASSLRDRGEDGYTF
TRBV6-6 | CASSPTGGLSYGYTF
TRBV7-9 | CASSFRDRGLTEAFF
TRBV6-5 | CASSYSRTAYEQYF
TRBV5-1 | CASRHTGSNNEKLFF
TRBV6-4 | CASSDPERADSPLHF
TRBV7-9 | CSSSPGNTEAFF
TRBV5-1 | CASSHTSPGQINEKLFF
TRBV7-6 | CASSQITGDNEQFF
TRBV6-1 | CASSEAQVSSYEQYF